This T cell receptor (beta chain) derives from a study of beta chain features in type 1 diabetes. One heparinised blood draw, averaging roughly 110 mL, came from each donor. From germline, CDR1 is SGHTA and CDR2 FQGNSA. Trimming at V came to 5 bases and at J to 4 bases, leaving 4 bases not matched to a gene. The CDR3 loop spans 14 amino acids. General study points: High TCR expression in some cells could lead to their over-representation in cDNA sequencing. For patients, the naive, central memory and Treg TCRB repertoires appeared more alike than for healthy donors.

This clone was found many times. The antigen is unknown. Expressed TCRB transcripts were sequenced because the isolated RNA had all been reverse transcribed beforehand. Some clones are missing from TCRdb's copy, which holds only in-frame ones; the method was immunoSEQ multiplex PCR. Among around 340,000 clones listed, 8% were seen once. Sequences were obtained from central memory CD4+ T cells from blood. The chain couples TRBV7-2 to TRBJ1-1; 10 bases agree with TRBD1. The origin of this receptor is a woman aged 18-29 years in good health. The CDR3 reads CASSRGQGSTEAFF. CDR3 in DNA: TGTGCCAGCAGCCGGGGACAGGGGAGCACTGAAGCTTTCTTT.